This T cell receptor (beta chain) is from a study of T cells in Graves' hyperthyroidism and ophthalmopathy (dated by TCRdb to about 2019). Background on the whole study: Peripheral blood samples were taken at initial diagnosis, before any treatment was given. To identify distinguishing TCR V-J signatures, a discovery cohort of some 99 patients was used, comprising fewer than 45 with Graves' ophthalmopathy and 55 to 65 with stable Graves' hyperthyroidism. Whether ophthalmopathy could be predicted prospectively was tested in an independent validation cohort made up of about 18 hyperthyroidism patients plus 17 patients who later progressed to ophthalmopathy. For training and testing, the 100 or so patients in the discovery cohort were randomly divided in a 7:3 ratio. In addition, the study compared T-cell repertoires in thyroid tissue and in blood from about 6 Graves' hyperthyroidism patients. After blood sampling, hyperthyroidism patients were treated with methimazole at a starting dose of 30 mg daily, and ophthalmopathy patients were treated with high-dose intravenous methylprednisolone. TCR Vbeta CDR3 sequencing of approximately 140 peripheral blood samples (more than 40 ophthalmopathy, roughly 74 hyperthyroidism and around 17 progressor patients) is reported in the paper. What the study reported, not specific to this receptor: A 13 V-J signature model separated ophthalmopathy from stable hyperthyroidism, with around 90% sensitivity and around 84% specificity in cross-validation and 80%/75% in testing. Blood samples also contained most of the expanded thyroid clonotypes (frequency above 0.001), which suggests that blood repertoires may reflect thyroid immune responses. In validation, the model predicted progression to ophthalmopathy a median of approximately 6.6 months before onset, with about 71% sensitivity and 72.22% specificity. No statistical method was used to set the sample size in advance, and investigators knew the group allocation.

The CDR3 numbers 16 residues from cysteine through phenylalanine. The only DNA kept is the CDR3, 48 bases in frame from the first base. At the junction V is shortened by 2 bases and J by 6 bases, with 19 bases in between. TCR beta CDR3 regions were amplified from RNA transcripts. The first round of RT-PCR for the TCR CDR3 was performed with the HTBI primer set and the Qiagen OneStep RT-PCR kit. The libraries were constructed in a second round of multiplex PCR and then size-selected and purified. Paired-end sequencing of the libraries was performed with 100 bp reads on an Illumina HiSeq2000. Per the source publication's procedure: SOAPnuke was used to process the raw data, removing reads that contained adapters or uncalled bases, had a mean Phred below 15, or lacked an exact match to the constant primer or identifier. High-quality paired reads were merged using COPE v1.2.5, and each unique nucleotide sequence was defined as a clonotype. MiTCR v1.1 was used to align clonotypes to the IMGT TRBV, TRBD and TRBJ reference segments. Analysis was restricted to V-J combinations with a frequency above 0.0001, which covered just over 98% of repertoires. The TCS score was defined as F50 (clonal expansion) divided by E x V (chaos), with BLOSUM62-based TCRdist calculated between CDR3 peptides within each V-J. Welch's t-statistics and random forest reduced several hundred V-J features to about 12, which were used in a naive Bayes classifier (R e1071). Through fastp at Q25 and MiXCR, TCRdb rebuilt clones from the public reads, retaining in-frame beta chains. Every CDR3 protein is listed once, alongside the most common genes and DNA of its rows. The V and J calls were determined by TCRdb, not by the authors. This sample holds about 360,000 distinct CDR3 sequences; about 18% were observed only once. Together, the top ten hold about 3.7% of the sample.

This clonotype was seen many times. No antigen is known for it. No base quality information exists; no much larger clone differs at one position. Graves' hyperthyroidism was defined as stable when no progression to ophthalmopathy occurred over 18 months of follow-up. Hyperthyroidism patients were newly diagnosed, with disease duration under 2 months, and aged 18 to 65 years. Any patient with an uncontrolled infection, another autoimmune disease, pregnancy or lactation was excluded. Clinical symptoms, serum thyroxine and TRAb, thyroid ultrasound, and orbital computed tomography formed the basis for the diagnoses. PBMCs were separated from roughly 9.3 ml of fresh peripheral blood using Ficoll-Paque density gradient centrifugation. Trizol reagent was used to extract total RNA, and RNA quality was then checked on an Agilent 2100 Bioanalyzer.

The chain employs TRBV12-3 or TRBV12-4 and TRBJ1-1; no D gene is confidently identified. The source is a woman aged 18-35 years with Graves' hyperthyroidism. The sample was blood. The DNA is as follows: TGTGCCAGCAGTTTAACCAATCCCGTAGGGTTCCCTGAAGCTTTCTTT. This sequence encodes CASSLTNPVGFPEAFF.